This TCR beta chain is from a study of shared clonotypes between healthy human individuals. The repertoire was sequenced with immunoSEQ multiplex PCR; TCRdb's copy has only in-frame clones and lacks some. The top ten hold about 0.13% of the sample, which has some 2,400,000 clones, around 95% seen once. Donors, without exception, were Caucasian adults residing in Nashville, Tennessee. General study findings and limits: Relative to memory subsets, naive subsets generally showed larger estimated richness. Researchers sampled blood only, noting tissue repertoires likely differ.

The V gene's germline CDR1 is SQVTM and CDR2 ANQGSEA. V was clipped by 4 bases and J by 5 bases, with 14 bases between them. The CDR3 extends over 13 amino acids. As for this clone: Its antigen is undetermined.

The sequencing sample was made of naive CD4+ T cells sorted from blood. Subset described: CD45RA+ positively selected. The chain couples TRBV29-1 to TRBJ1-2; D is unclear. This receptor was identified in a man between 18 and 35 years old in good health. CDR3 nucleotides: TGCAGCGTTGGCGGCGAGGCCGATTATGGCTACACCTTC. This codes for CSVGGEADYGYTF.